What follows are 10 T cell receptor beta chains derived from one specimen sequenced in a study of control samples from healthy donors and cancer patients (dated by TCRdb to 2019 to 2021). Preparation of the library involved the immunoSEQ multiplex PCR assay. TCRdb retrieved this table from immuneACCESS and kept in-frame rearrangements only. Not all clones are present; in checked studies, unresolved V genes account for under half, and no reason is known for the remainder. The sample has 100,000 to 120,000 clones on record, about four fifths of them singletons. The top ten hold 13% of the sample. The specimen was blood. The receptors originated from a woman between 50 and 59 years old in good health.

A single count supports this clone. The chain is built from TRBV19 and TRBJ2-2; D not resolved. The germline V gene has CDR1 LNHDA and CDR2 SQIVND (reference sequence). CDR3 size: 10 residues. Trimming pared 7 bases from V and 5 bases from J, leaving 2 bases between. CDR3 DNA sequence: TGTGCCAGTAAAACCGGGGAGCTGTTTTTT. Protein product: CASKTGELFF.

This clone appeared a single time. The chain links TRBV12-5 to TRBJ2-1; D unclear. Germline values: CDR1 LGHNT, CDR2 FRNRAP. The CDR3 covers 11 residues. The V end was cut by 2 bases, the J end by 9 bases, with 5 bases between. CDR3 sequence: CASGLNSEQFF. The CDR3, as DNA: TGTGCTAGTGGTTTGAACAGTGAGCAGTTCTTC.

Comments on this clone: The junction does not match germline at one end; this may be a read error. The chain couples TRBV11-3 to TRBJ1-1, with 7 bases fitting TRBD1. The length of the CDR3 is 14 residues. Per the germline V gene, CDR1 is SGHNT and CDR2 is YENEEA. The CDR3 here is CASRTMTGNAEAFF. DNA of the CDR3: TGTGCCAGCAGGACGATGACAGGGAACGCTGAAGCTTTCTTT.

V is TRBV7-5 and J is TRBJ2-7; TRBD2 is the table's D call, not checked against the DNA. TRBV7-5 constitutes a pseudogene. The CDR3 length is 14 residues. CDR3 residues: CARSPGGRVGEQYF. In DNA form, the CDR3 reads TGTGCCAGAAGCCCGGGGGGCAGGGTGGGGGAGCAGTACTTC.

This chain links TRBV24-1 with TRBJ2-1; D may match TRBD1 or TRBD2 (5 bases each). The CDR3 loop spans 12 amino acids. The germline CDR1 and CDR2 sequences are KGHDR and SFDVKD. V shed 4 bases and J shed 15 bases, with 15 bases lying between them. The CDR3 sequence: CATSDSWGWAFF. CDR3 sequence (DNA): TGTGCCACCAGTGACTCGTGGGGGTGGGCGTTCTTC.

The chain has TRBV5-1 and TRBJ1-2, with a weak D call TRBD1 (6 bases). The ends were cut back, 4 bases at V and 3 bases at J, with 10 bases in the middle. Per the germline V gene, CDR1 is SGHRS and CDR2 is YFSETQ. The CDR3 length is 13 residues. DNA for the CDR3: TGCGCCAGCAGCCAAAGGACAGACTATGGCTACACCTTC. As protein: CASSQRTDYGYTF. The full variable domain, with the rest looked up from reference TRBV5-1 and TRBJ1-2, is KAGVTQTPRYLIKTRGQQVTLSCSPISGHRSVSWYQQTPGQGLQFLFEYFSETQRNKGNFPGRFSGRQFSNSRSEMNVSTLELGDSALYLCASSQRTDYGYTFGSGTRLTVV.

The chain carries TRBV20-1 and TRBJ2-1; D unclear. Germline V gives CDR1 DFQATT, CDR2 SNEGSKA (reference sequence). CDR3 length: 11 residues. V shed 2 bases and J shed 7 bases, with 6 bases lying between them. This CDR3 is CSARPRNEQFF. The DNA of the CDR3 is TGCAGTGCTAGACCCAGGAATGAGCAGTTCTTC.

The chain employs TRBV5-1 and TRBJ2-3; 8 bases agree with TRBD2. The J segment lost 0 bases and the V segment lost 5 bases, leaving 11 bases of the junction unmatched. The CDR3 is 17 residues long. Germline lookup yields CDR1 SGHRS and CDR2 YFSETQ. The CDR3: CASRKLKTSDSTDTQYF. The CDR3, as DNA: TGCGCCAGCAGAAAGCTCAAGACTAGCGATAGCACAGATACGCAGTATTTT.

The V gene is TRBV18, the J gene TRBJ1-1, with D tentatively TRBD1 (6 bases). With 3 bases removed from V and 2 bases from J, the gap between germline ends came to 13 bases. Germline V gene lookup returns CDR1 KGHSH and CDR2 LQKENI. The CDR3 runs to 15 residues. The CDR3 region has the DNA TGTGCCAGCTCACCCGTCCCGGACAGCAACACTGAAGCTTTCTTT. The encoded protein is CASSPVPDSNTEAFF.

V usage is TRBV6-6 and J usage is TRBJ2-1; perhaps TRBD1 as D (6 bases). V shed 10 bases and J shed 3 bases, with 10 bases lying between them. Germline-derived CDR1 and CDR2 are MNHNY and SVGAGI (reference sequence). This CDR3 spans 12 amino acids. CDR3 in amino acids: CATSDSYNEQFF. CDR3 nucleotide sequence: TGTGCCACCTCGGACAGCTACAATGAGCAGTTCTTC.